This T cell receptor (beta chain) was sequenced for a study of T-cell memory formation after mild COVID-19. General study points: Clones that shrank (day 15 to 85) were balanced CD4/CD8, whereas later expanders leaned CD4+.

This CDR3 contains 14 residues. Germline V lookup: CDR1 DFQATT, CDR2 SNEGSKA (reference sequence). V lost 7 bases and J 6 bases, leaving 20 bases between the germline ends. With regard to this clonotype: No antigen is known for it.

5'RACE primed from the constant segment yielded TCR alpha and TCR beta cDNA libraries bearing sample barcodes and UMIs. TCRdb passed the 5' RACE reads through MiXCR, listing each CDR3 protein once. Here the sample spans about 200,000 distinct CDR3 sequences, 9.5% to 10% being singletons. This sequence joins TRBV20-1 and TRBJ2-3; perhaps TRBD2 as D (6 bases). The receptor was isolated from a man aged 18 to 29 who had mild COVID-19 (a few samples of this study predate the infection). Cell type and time point are not known. Sequences were obtained from PBMCs or a T cell subset sorted from them (not recorded which). The CDR3 region has the DNA TGCAGTGTCCCCGTCAGGTCCCGGGGGGATACGCAGTATTTT. As protein: CSVPVRSRGDTQYF.